A single sample is the source of the 16 T cell receptor beta chains below, sequenced in a study of blood T cells in healthy people across ages. Alongside a J-beta primer mix, a sample-barcoded 5' primer served in a second PCR lasting about 7 to 11 cycles. TCRdb processed the 5' RACE reads anew with MiXCR; each CDR3 protein has one entry. The data contain roughly 1.9 million distinct CDR3 sequences, roughly two fifths of them singletons. What was sequenced was blood. The source of these receptors is a human donor in good health.

This clonotype appeared many times. The J gene is TRBJ2-3, the V gene TRBV12-3 or TRBV12-4; D is unresolved. V was pared by 1 base and J by 2 bases, with 7 bases between. The CDR3 spans 14 residues. In DNA, the CDR3 is TGTGCCAGCAGTTTAGGTACAGACACAGATACGCAGTATTTT. Its protein product is CASSLGTDTDTQYF.

The chain has TRBV3-1 and TRBJ1-1, with unresolved D. The germline V gene has CDR1 LGHDT and CDR2 YNNKEL (reference sequence). The CDR3 length is 15 residues. Trimming pared 0 bases from V and 1 base from J, leaving 9 bases between. The CDR3 bases are TGTGCCAGCAGCCAAGAGACAATACAGAACACTGAAGCTTTCTTT. Encoded protein: CASSQETIQNTEAFF.

This chain links TRBV29-1 with TRBJ1-2; 9 nucleotides align to TRBD1. V shed 3 bases and J 8 bases; nucleotides not matched to a gene: 10. CDR3 size: 14 residues. Germline-derived CDR1 and CDR2 are SQVTM and ANQGSEA. CDR3 sequence (DNA): TGCAGCGTTGAGTGGGGACAGGGTATAAGCGGCTACACCTTC. It codes for CSVEWGQGISGYTF.

This chain connects TRBV29-1 to TRBJ1-2, with D possibly TRBD1 on 5 matching bases. CDR1 is SQVTM and CDR2 is ANQGSEA in the germline V gene. Deletions cut 2 bases from V and 2 bases from J, with 9 bases between. The CDR3 contains 13 residues. CDR3 DNA: TGCAGCGTTGAACCGGCAGGGAACTATGGCTACACCTTC. It is translated as CSVEPAGNYGYTF.

The chain carries TRBV6-5 and TRBJ2-6; the D is unclear. V shed 8 bases and J shed 0 bases, with 11 bases lying between them. This CDR3 spans 15 amino acids. CDR1 and CDR2 from the germline V gene are MNHEY and SVGAGI. CDR3 sequence (DNA): TGTGCCAGCTCCAACGCGCACTCTGGGGCCAACGTCCTGACTTTC. Its protein product is CASSNAHSGANVLTF.

This clonotype occurred a few times. V usage is TRBV5-5 and J usage is TRBJ1-1; maybe TRBD1 (6 bases). The CDR3 is 14 residues long. Per germline, CDR1 SGHKS and CDR2 YYEKEE (reference sequence). V was cut by 4 bases and J by 7 bases, with 17 bases left in between. Here the CDR3 DNA reads TGTGCCAGCAGCACCTCCCCCGGACAGATTGAAGCTTTCTTT. Its translation is CASSTSPGQIEAFF.

The sample holds a few counts of this clonotype. This rearrangement joins TRBV12-3 or TRBV12-4 to TRBJ2-5, with 9 bases aligning to TRBD1. The J segment lost 2 bases and the V segment lost 2 bases, leaving 3 bases of the junction unmatched. The CDR3 sequence is 15 residues long. CDR3 nucleotide sequence: TGTGCCAGCAGTTTAACAGGGGGCGGTCAAGAGACCCAGTACTTC. Protein product: CASSLTGGGQETQYF.

This clonotype was found a few times. The V and J genes are TRBV29-1 and TRBJ2-7, with D perhaps matching TRBD2 (5 bases). CDR1 and CDR2 (germline): SQVTM, ANQGSEA. V was cut by 4 bases and J by 3 bases, with 13 bases left in between. The CDR3 has 13 amino acids. The CDR3 coding sequence is TGCAGCGTTGGTTCCCGACGGGGCTACGAGCAGTACTTC. Translating it yields CSVGSRRGYEQYF.

The V gene is TRBV7-9, the J gene TRBJ1-2; possible D gene TRBD1, 5 bases. The CDR3 contains 15 residues. V lost 2 bases to trimming and J lost 2 bases, with 12 bases between them. Per germline, CDR1 SEHNR and CDR2 FQNEAQ (reference sequence). The CDR3: CASSLIGVGNYGYTF. CDR3 coding DNA: TGTGCCAGCAGCTTAATAGGGGTGGGAAACTATGGCTACACCTTC.

This chain uses TRBV7-8 with TRBJ1-1, with a weak D call TRBD1 (6 bases). This CDR3 region has 16 residues. V dropped 7 bases and J dropped 2 bases, with 20 bases sitting between them. Germline loops: CDR1 SGHVS, CDR2 FQNEAQ. The CDR3: CASTHSAQGQNTEAFF. The CDR3 DNA reads TGTGCCAGCACGCACTCCGCCCAGGGGCAAAACACTGAAGCTTTCTTT.

V and J are TRBV5-1 and TRBJ2-1; the D is unclear. Deletions cut 2 bases from V and 0 bases from J, with 12 bases between. The CDR3 runs 16 residues. Germline V gene sequence: CDR1 SGHRS, CDR2 YFSETQ. CDR3 DNA sequence: TGCGCCAGCAGCTTCTCCGACTGGAGCTCCTACAATGAGCAGTTCTTC. Translation gives CASSFSDWSSYNEQFF.

V usage is TRBV28 and J usage is TRBJ1-1, with 9 bases matching TRBD1. The CDR3 is made up of 13 amino acids. V lost 5 bases to trimming and J lost 12 bases; unmatched junction nucleotides: 10. The germline V gene has CDR1 MDHEN and CDR2 SYDVKM. The DNA of the CDR3 is TGTGCCAGCAGTGACACAGGGGGCGGGGTAACTTTCTTT. Its protein is CASSDTGGGVTFF.

The V and J genes are TRBV7-6 and TRBJ1-1; D is undetermined. The germline V gene encodes CDR1 SGHVS and CDR2 FNYEAQ. V shed 0 bases and J shed 6 bases, with 14 bases lying between them. The CDR3 spans 15 residues. This chain's CDR3 is CASSLAALRNAEAFF. As DNA, the CDR3 is TGTGCCAGCAGCTTAGCGGCACTAAGAAACGCTGAAGCTTTCTTT.

This clonotype was observed a handful of times. The gene calls are TRBV18 and TRBJ2-1; TRBD1 matches at 7 bases. The CDR3 loop spans 12 amino acids. Per germline, CDR1 KGHSH and CDR2 LQKENI. The V gene end was trimmed by 5 bases and the J gene end by 10 bases; junction bases not matched to a gene: 5. CDR3 protein: CASSVGTEEQFF. CDR3 nucleotides: TGTGCCAGCTCAGTCGGGACAGAAGAGCAGTTCTTC.

The chain combines TRBV5-1 with TRBJ1-1; D uncertain. Per the germline V gene, CDR1 is SGHRS and CDR2 is YFSETQ. The V and J ends lost 4 bases and 4 bases respectively, with 14 bases between them. CDR3 size: 14 residues. The CDR3 region is CASSLHRKGTEAFF. CDR3 sequence (DNA): TGCGCCAGCAGCCTACATCGGAAGGGCACTGAAGCTTTCTTT. Using reference TRBV5-1 and TRBJ1-1 for the parts outside the CDR3, the full variable domain is KAGVTQTPRYLIKTRGQQVTLSCSPISGHRSVSWYQQTPGQGLQFLFEYFSETQRNKGNFPGRFSGRQFSNSRSEMNVSTLELGDSALYLCASSLHRKGTEAFFGQGTRLTVV.

This chain joins TRBV7-2 and TRBJ2-3, with D hard to call. V lost 0 bases and J lost 0, with 13 bases in between. The CDR3 covers 17 residues. Germline CDR1 is SGHTA and CDR2 is FQGNSA. For the CDR3, the DNA is TGTGCCAGCAGCTTAGCATGGGTGAAAACTAGCACAGATACGCAGTATTTT. It yields the protein CASSLAWVKTSTDTQYF. Variable domain in full (rest from reference TRBV7-2 and TRBJ2-3): GAGVSQSPSNKVTEKGKDVELRCDPISGHTALYWYRQSLGQGLEFLIYFQGNSAPDKSGLPSDRFSAERTGGSVSTLTIQRTQQEDSAVYLCASSLAWVKTSTDTQYFGPGTRLTVL.